The 16 T cell receptor beta chains in this list originate from one sample, sequenced in a study of preoperative IRX-2 immunotherapy in early breast cancer. Profiled with immunoSEQ multiplex PCR; TCRdb holds only in-frame clones, not every one. Altogether about 42,000 clones are present, about 72% being singletons, with the ten largest covering approximately 1.2%. Treatment here: preoperative locoregional IRX-2 cytokine immunotherapy. The sample was tumor tissue, taken after IRX-2 immunotherapy. Receptors were obtained from a human donor with breast cancer.

This clone has just a few counts. The chain is built from TRBV10-2 and TRBJ1-5, with D uncertain. Trimming shortened V by 11 bases and J by 4 bases, and 15 bases separated the two germline ends. The germline V gene has CDR1 WSHSY and CDR2 SAAADI. This CDR3 has 13 residues. As DNA, the CDR3 is TGCGCCCCTAAGCGCGGATTAAATCAGCCCCAGCATTTT. This translates into CAPKRGLNQPQHF.

The rearrangement joins TRBV1 to TRBJ2-2; the table's D call of TRBD1 was not tested on the DNA. TRBV1 is given as a pseudogene. CDR3 length: 14 residues. CDR3 DNA: TGCGCCAGCAGCCGGACAGCGAACACCGGGGAGCTGTTTTTT. It yields the protein CASSRTANTGELFF.

This clone was counted a few times. The chain joins TRBV11-3 to TRBJ2-5, with D perhaps TRBD1 (6 bases). Between the trimmed V and J ends, which lost 5 bases and 3 bases, there was a span of 16 bases. Per germline, CDR1 SGHNT and CDR2 YENEEA. This CDR3 has 15 residues. Here the CDR3 DNA reads TGTGCCAGCAGCCAAGGGGGACGCCGAAAAGAGACCCAGTACTTC. This translates into CASSQGGRRKETQYF.

This clone was observed a handful of times. The rearrangement links TRBV6-8 to TRBJ2-2; 11 bases map to TRBD1. J gave up 4 bases and V 6 bases, and 7 bases lay outside the gene matches. The germline V gene encodes CDR1 MNHGY and CDR2 SAAAGT. The CDR3 is 16 amino acids. The CDR3 DNA reads TGTGCCAGCAGGCGGACAGGGGGCGCGGGCACCGGGGAGCTGTTTTTT. Amino acid sequence: CASRRTGGAGTGELFF.

This clone was picked up one time. This chain uses TRBV5-1 with TRBJ2-5; weak D call: TRBD2 (5 bases). Between the trimmed V and J ends, which lost 0 bases and 2 bases, there was a span of 14 bases. CDR1 is SGHRS and CDR2 is YFSETQ in the germline V gene. The CDR3 runs to 16 residues. Here the CDR3 reads CASSLAGNYRQETQYF. CDR3 nucleotides: TGCGCCAGCAGCTTGGCCGGGAACTACAGACAAGAGACCCAGTACTTC. The full variable domain, rest sourced from reference TRBV5-1 and TRBJ2-5, is KAGVTQTPRYLIKTRGQQVTLSCSPISGHRSVSWYQQTPGQGLQFLFEYFSETQRNKGNFPGRFSGRQFSNSRSEMNVSTLELGDSALYLCASSLAGNYRQETQYFGPGTRLLVL.

This clone was detected only once. CDR3 coding DNA: TGCGCCAGCAGCCAATCGCCCGGACACCTTGGAAACACCATATATTTT. This gives the protein CASSQSPGHLGNTIYF. The gene calls are TRBV5-1 and TRBJ1-3, with a weak D call TRBD1 (5 bases). V was pared by 4 bases and J by 3 bases, with 17 bases between. Germline CDR1 and CDR2: SGHRS and YFSETQ. The CDR3 consists of 16 residues.

V and J are TRBV7-6 and TRBJ2-3; D is possibly TRBD1 (7 bases). Germline V lookup: CDR1 SGHVS, CDR2 FNYEAQ. CDR3 length equals 17 residues. Trimming stripped 5 bases from V and 2 bases from J, with 20 bases between. The chain's CDR3 is CASSQGAGGSSTDTQYF. The CDR3 region has the DNA TGTGCCAGCAGCCAAGGGGCAGGGGGGAGCTCCACAGATACGCAGTATTTT.

In DNA form, the CDR3 reads TGCGCCAGCAGTAGACGGCTGAACACTGAAGCTTTCTTT. This encodes CASSRRLNTEAFF. The V gene is TRBV10-2, the J gene TRBJ1-1, with D unresolved. V was clipped by 5 bases and J by 0 bases, with 7 bases between them. CDR1 is WSHSY and CDR2 is SAAADI in the germline V gene. The CDR3 has 13 residues.

The V gene is TRBV5-1, the J gene TRBJ2-7; weak D call: TRBD1 (6 bases). Between the trimmed V and J ends, which lost 4 bases and 1 base, there was a span of 12 bases. This CDR3 has 14 residues. Germline-derived CDR1 and CDR2 are SGHRS and YFSETQ. CDR3 region: CASSQGQPSYEQYF. The CDR3 DNA reads as TGCGCCAGCAGCCAAGGACAGCCTTCCTACGAGCAGTACTTC.

This chain connects TRBV29-1 to TRBJ2-5; TRBD1 might be the D (6 bases). This CDR3 has 14 residues. Germline values: CDR1 SQVTM, CDR2 ANQGSEA. Between the trimmed V and J ends, which lost 7 bases and 2 bases, there was a span of 17 bases. The CDR3 DNA reads as TGCAGCGCCCCCGCTGGGACAACTCAAGAGACCCAGTACTTC. This sequence encodes CSAPAGTTQETQYF.

V is TRBV7-8 and J is TRBJ1-1; TRBD1 agrees at 7 bases. With V trimmed by 6 bases and J by 4 bases, 5 bases remained unmatched. This CDR3 contains 13 residues. CDR1 is SGHVS, CDR2 FQNEAQ, per germline. CDR3 DNA sequence: TGTGCCAGCAGTCGGGACAGATCCACTGAAGCTTTCTTT. Translating gives CASSRDRSTEAFF.

This clone appeared a few times. V gene TRBV19 combines with J gene TRBJ2-1; 10 bases agree with TRBD2. With V trimmed by 7 bases and J by 3 bases, 9 bases remained unmatched. Germline V gene lookup returns CDR1 LNHDA and CDR2 SQIVND (reference sequence). This CDR3 is built from 16 residues. The DNA for the CDR3 is TGTGCCAGTAAGGAGAAAGCGGGGGGGGTCTACAATGAGCAGTTCTTC. Encoded protein: CASKEKAGGVYNEQFF. The complete variable domain, with remaining parts taken from reference TRBV19 and TRBJ2-1, reads DGGITQSPKYLFRKEGQNVTLSCEQNLNHDAMYWYRQDPGQGLRLIYYSQIVNDFQKGDIAEGYSVSREKKESFPLTVTSAQKNPTAFYLCASKEKAGGVYNEQFFGPGTRLTVL.

This chain connects TRBV1 to TRBJ2-3. TRBV1 is noted as a pseudogene. This CDR3 has 16 residues. CDR3 bases: TGCGCCAGCAGCCAAGGCGCGACAAGGACCACAGATACGCAGTATTTT. It is translated as CASSQGATRTTDTQYF.

The chain joins TRBV7-7 to TRBJ2-1; D gene ambiguous. Trimming took 1 base from V and 7 from J, leaving 14 bases between them. CDR1 and CDR2 (germline): SSHAT, FNYEAQ (reference sequence). The length of the CDR3 is 15 residues. CDR3 loop: CASSLEGFVLNEQFF. CDR3 in DNA: TGTGCCAGCAGCTTAGAGGGATTTGTACTGAATGAGCAGTTCTTC.

This clone has a single count. The J gene is TRBJ1-3, the V gene TRBV18; D may be TRBD1 (6 bases). This CDR3 has 14 amino acids. CDR1 KGHSH and CDR2 LQKENI come from the germline V gene. Trimming removed 3 bases at V and 5 bases at J, with 11 bases between. The DNA of the CDR3 is TGTGCCAGCTCACCGTCTCAGGGGAGAAACACCATATATTTT. This codes for CASSPSQGRNTIYF.

V is TRBV18 and J is TRBJ1-1; 9 bases align to TRBD1. CDR3 length: 16 residues. Germline V gene data show CDR1 as KGHSH and CDR2 as LQKENI. The trim removed 5 bases at V and 0 bases at J, leaving 7 bases unmatched. The CDR3 sequence is CASSEMTGGMNTEAFF. In nucleotides, the CDR3 is TGTGCCAGCTCAGAGATGACAGGGGGGATGAACACTGAAGCTTTCTTT.